This TCR beta chain emerged from a study of blood T cell repertoires in COVID-19. Turning to the study itself: The cDNA or gDNA used as material had been derived from T cells, B-cell-depleted T cells, or PBMCs.

Participant age was about 18 to 89 years, and participants resided in approximately 25 US areas. The V gene's germline CDR1 is LGHDT and CDR2 YNNKEL (reference sequence). Trimming left V 4 bases short and J 6 bases short, with 16 bases between. The CDR3 spans 15 residues. Original analysis: Amplifying reference gene primers gave estimates of nucleated cell counts. TCRdb's copy holds only in-frame clones and misses some; the assay was immunoSEQ multiplex PCR. That table gives V, J and clone size, and the DNA gave D and trimming. Seen here are about 340,000 clones, approximately 86% observed once, and the top ten hold 4% to 5%.

The rearrangement links TRBV3-1 (or the pseudogene TRBV3-2) to TRBJ1-5; perhaps TRBD1 as D (5 bases). Material for sequencing was PBMCs or T cells enriched from blood (not recorded which). The sequence came from a woman in her forties with acute COVID-19. CDR3 sequence (DNA): TGTGCCAGCAGCCCATTTCGAGACAGTCTTCAGCCCCAGCATTTT. It codes for CASSPFRDSLQPQHF.